This TCR beta chain comes out of a study of blood T cell repertoires in COVID-19 (TCRdb year 2020). Describing the broader study: Recovered participants in ImmuneRACE Cohort 3 were defined by two consecutive negative NP/OP PCR tests, clearance by a healthcare professional, or resolution of symptoms. Subjects who had been exposed to COVID-19, were actively infected with it, or had recovered from it provided the deeply sampled blood TCRbeta repertoires that made up the dataset. Nearly every sample came with metadata listing a de-identified subject ID, COVID-19 status, age in years and sex. Samples came from the ongoing ImmuneRACE study (first 160 participants) plus 1,254 subjects from 6 global collaborators. The repertoires were released in a freely available public database meant as a resource for research on the immune response to SARS-CoV-2. Where HLA class I and class II types were available, the types were taken from metadata supplied by the sample provider, not from assay-based typing. The collaborator samples originated in the United States, Italy and Spain and spanned the acute and convalescent phases of COVID-19. The material from the prospective study consisted of cDNA or gDNA derived from T cells, B-cell-depleted T cells, or PBMCs.

The CDR3 numbers 16 residues from cysteine through phenylalanine. Just CDR3 DNA is preserved here, 48 bases in frame from base 1. V gives up 6 bases and J gives up 4 bases, and the segment between their germline ends measures 19 bases. The germline V gene yields MDHEN for CDR1 and SYDVKM for CDR2. To note about this clone: Its antigen target is currently unknown. Base qualities are not provided; no much larger clone lies one nucleotide away.

The full study reports these points: Clinical and demographic metadata were provided uncurated, with the amount varying by source and participant.

TCRbeta CDR3 regions were amplified from genomic DNA using the immunoSEQ Assay, a bias-controlled multiplex PCR. Regarding the original processing steps: Within the assay, amplification of reference gene primers was used to estimate how many nucleated cells each sample contained. Sequence reads were collapsed and filtered to measure the absolute abundance of every unique TCRbeta CDR3 rearrangement. Productive Simpson clonality was computed per sample as the square root of Simpson's diversity index over productive rearrangements. TCRdb's version of the immuneACCESS table is confined to in-frame rearrangements and falls short of the full clone set. An unresolved V gene accounts for under half of the shortfall where checked; the remainder is of unknown origin. V and J calls plus clone size are reproduced from that table; the DNA served to infer D and trimming. The sample includes more than 200,000 clones, with over 75% observed a single time. The ten largest clones represent 7% to 9% of the sample.

Enrolling through a virtual design, the prospective study's participants ranged in age from roughly 18 to 100 years and lived across about two dozen United States geographic areas. In the prospective study, cohorts were assigned on the basis of participant-reported clinical history obtained from a screening survey and a study questionnaire. In the prospective study, mobile phlebotomists collected whole blood, serum and a nasopharyngeal or oropharyngeal swab from each participant. Prospective study participants could optionally give additional blood draws and questionnaires over an approximately 2-month period. Blood samples from the prospective study were shipped frozen or at room temperature prior to DNA extraction.

The sequence derives from a man aged 25 to 45 in a cohort exposed to, infected with or recovered from COVID-19 (not recorded which). Rearrangement joined TRBV28 to TRBJ2-1, with TRBD1 perhaps the D gene, on 6 matching bases. What was sequenced was PBMCs or T cells enriched from blood (not recorded which). The CDR3 protein: CASSLTTAGDYNEQFF. The nucleotides read TGTGCCAGCAGCCTGACGACGGCAGGGGATTACAATGAGCAGTTCTTC.